These 18 T cell receptor beta chains came from one sample sequenced in a study of blood T cell repertoires in COVID-19. The data were produced by immunoSEQ multiplex PCR, yet TCRdb's version contains in-frame clones alone and is incomplete. The profile shows 95,000 to 150,000 clones, over 60% of them singletons. Material: peripheral blood. All receptors come from a woman at least 80 years old with acute or convalescent COVID-19.

This chain connects TRBV28 to TRBJ2-3; D not certain. From germline, CDR1 is MDHEN and CDR2 SYDVKM. The CDR3 has 12 amino acids. Between the trimmed V and J ends, which lost 4 bases and 15 bases, there was a span of 17 bases. CDR3 in DNA: TGTGCCAGCAGTTCTTTTGGTAGCAGAGGATATTTT. Protein: CASSSFGSRGYF.

Written as DNA, the CDR3 is TGTGCCAGCAGCGGGACAGCGTCCTACGAGCAGTACTTC. Amino acids: CASSGTASYEQYF. The chain recombines TRBV7-8 with TRBJ2-7, with TRBD1 matching 7 bases. Germline V gene lookup returns CDR1 SGHVS and CDR2 FQNEAQ. V was pared by 5 bases and J by 1 base, with 2 bases of the junction left unmatched. This CDR3 has 13 amino acids.

The genes are TRBV4-3 and TRBJ2-3; TRBD1 is a possible D gene (5 bases). Trimming left V 0 bases short and J 6 bases short, with 13 bases between. Germline V gene data show CDR1 as LGHNA and CDR2 as YSLEER. The CDR3 has 15 residues. The CDR3 protein is CASSQDRRGADTQYF. DNA for the CDR3: TGCGCCAGCAGCCAAGATCGTCGTGGGGCGGATACGCAGTATTTT.

On this clone: Within the sample, other DNA sequences also encode this same CDR3. This rearrangement joins TRBV5-1 to TRBJ1-1, with D possibly matching TRBD1 (5 bases). The CDR3 is 13 amino acids. In germline, CDR1 is SGHRS, CDR2 YFSETQ. V was clipped by 1 base and J by 3 bases, with 7 bases between them. CDR3: CASSLTGDTEAFF. The CDR3 region has the DNA TGCGCCAGCAGCTTGACGGGGGACACTGAAGCTTTCTTT.

J is TRBJ1-2 and V is TRBV7-2; 11 positions agree with TRBD1. CDR1 and CDR2 (germline): SGHTA, FQGNSA. The CDR3 runs 16 residues. V trimming: 5 bases; J trimming: 8 bases; junction bases outside the gene matches: 13. In nucleotides, the CDR3 is TGTGCCAGCAGCCCCAGGACAGGGGGCCTTTCCGACGGCTACACCTTC. It yields the protein CASSPRTGGLSDGYTF.

The chain recombines TRBV19 with TRBJ2-3; TRBD2 agrees at 8 bases. Per the germline V gene, CDR1 is LNHDA and CDR2 is SQIVND (reference sequence). The CDR3 is made up of 13 amino acids. Trimming at V came to 6 bases and at J to 5 bases, leaving 4 bases not matched to a gene. CDR3 sequence (DNA): TGTGCCAGTAGCGGGAGGGCCGTAGATACGCAGTATTTT. Protein: CASSGRAVDTQYF.

J is TRBJ2-1 and V is TRBV6-5; D gene uncertain. Germline CDR1 is MNHEY and CDR2 is SVGAGI. With 6 bases removed from V and 4 bases from J, the gap between germline ends came to 13 bases. This CDR3 region has 14 residues. The CDR3 DNA sequence: TGTGCCAGCAGCCCGCTTGAGCCTTACAATGAGCAGTTCTTC. Its translation is CASSPLEPYNEQFF.

V is TRBV19 and J is TRBJ1-5, with 10 bases that match TRBD1. Trimming took 5 bases from V and 2 from J; bases not matched to a gene: 6. Germline loops: CDR1 LNHDA, CDR2 SQIVND (reference sequence). This CDR3 region has 16 residues. In nucleotides, the CDR3 is TGTGCCAGTAGTGTGACAGGGGGCGCAGGCAATCAGCCCCAGCATTTT. Amino acids: CASSVTGGAGNQPQHF.

The chain recombines TRBV24-1 with TRBJ1-2; 10 nucleotides agree with TRBD1. The CDR3 contains 18 residues. Trimming at V came to 4 bases and at J to 7 bases, leaving 17 bases not matched to a gene. In germline, CDR1 is KGHDR, CDR2 SFDVKD. DNA of the CDR3: TGTGCCACCAGTGAGAAACCGGGACAGGGGATATTATTCGGTGGCTACACCTTC. Translating gives CATSEKPGQGILFGGYTF.

The rearrangement joins TRBV18 to TRBJ1-3, with D perhaps matching TRBD1 (6 bases). Germline CDR1 KGHSH, CDR2 LQKENI. Trimming pared 2 bases from V and 2 bases from J, leaving 13 bases between. This CDR3 region has 16 residues. Here the CDR3 reads CASSPRQGSAGNTIYF. The CDR3 DNA follows: TGTGCCAGCTCACCAAGGCAGGGGTCGGCTGGAAACACCATATATTTT.

The chain employs TRBV19 and TRBJ1-5; maybe TRBD1 (5 bases). The CDR3 consists of 15 residues. CDR1 and CDR2 from the germline V gene are LNHDA and SQIVND (reference sequence). V dropped 5 bases and J dropped 4 bases, with 15 bases sitting between them. The CDR3 spells CASSRGSGGNQPQHF. Written as DNA, the CDR3 is TGTGCCAGTAGTCGGGGGTCGGGGGGTAATCAGCCCCAGCATTTT.

The chain employs TRBV7-8 and TRBJ1-4; D is perhaps TRBD1 (5 bases). Germline values: CDR1 SGHVS, CDR2 FQNEAQ. The V gene lost 1 base and the J gene lost 1 base, with 7 bases spanning the gap. The CDR3 spans 15 residues. As DNA, the CDR3 is TGTGCCAGCAGCTTAGGGCAGGGAACTAATGAAAAACTGTTTTTT. Translation: CASSLGQGTNEKLFF.

This rearrangement joins TRBV5-1 to TRBJ2-7; 13 bases fit TRBD2. CDR3 length: 17 residues. V was clipped by 1 base and J by 1 base; unmatched bases: 5. Germline CDR1 is SGHRS and CDR2 is YFSETQ. Here the CDR3 reads CASSLIGLAGVSYEQYF. In DNA, the CDR3 is TGCGCCAGCAGCTTGATCGGACTAGCGGGGGTTTCCTACGAGCAGTACTTC.

The CDR3 loop reads CASSPRQGSYGYTF. The CDR3, as DNA: TGTGCCAGCAGCCCTCGACAGGGGAGCTATGGCTACACCTTC. The J gene is TRBJ1-2, the V gene TRBV5-5, with 8 bases lining up with TRBD1. The CDR3 totals 14 residues. Germline V lookup: CDR1 SGHKS, CDR2 YYEKEE (reference sequence). V was clipped by 4 bases and J by 4 bases; unmatched bases: 6.

The chain recombines TRBV5-1 with TRBJ2-7; D is perhaps TRBD2 (5 bases). CDR3 size: 13 residues. V shed 5 bases and J shed 3 bases, with 12 bases lying between them. In germline, CDR1 is SGHRS, CDR2 YFSETQ. The CDR3 reads CASSRGGGYEQYF. The CDR3, as DNA: TGCGCCAGCAGTAGAGGAGGAGGCTACGAGCAGTACTTC. Combining the CDR3 with reference TRBV5-1 and TRBJ2-7 gives the whole variable domain KAGVTQTPRYLIKTRGQQVTLSCSPISGHRSVSWYQQTPGQGLQFLFEYFSETQRNKGNFPGRFSGRQFSNSRSEMNVSTLELGDSALYLCASSRGGGYEQYFGPGTRLTVT.

The rearrangement links TRBV7-2 to TRBJ2-3, with TRBD2 identical over 12 bases. The CDR3 extends over 17 amino acids. The V and J ends lost 1 base and 5 bases, in that order; junction bases with no gene match: 7. CDR1 and CDR2 (germline): SGHTA, FQGNSA. The CDR3 DNA follows: TGTGCCAGCAGCTTAGTGACTAGCGGGAGTTTTCAAGATACGCAGTATTTT. It yields the protein CASSLVTSGSFQDTQYF.

This clone was observed once. The chain is built from TRBV6-6 and TRBJ1-1, with D unresolved. V was shortened by 6 bases and J by 3 bases, with 11 bases between the two germline ends. The CDR3 spans 13 residues. CDR1 and CDR2 (germline): MNHNY, SVGAGI (reference sequence). The CDR3 DNA reads TGTGCCAGCAGCCTACTCGTTTACACTGAAGCTTTCTTT. Translated, it gives CASSLLVYTEAFF.

The chain couples TRBV5-1 to TRBJ2-3, with 9 positions matching TRBD2. This CDR3 has 16 residues. Per germline, CDR1 SGHRS and CDR2 YFSETQ. J gave up 0 bases and V 2 bases, and 4 bases lay outside the gene matches. DNA for the CDR3: TGCGCCAGCAGCTTAACGGCGGGAGGGAGCACAGATACGCAGTATTTT. Translating it yields CASSLTAGGSTDTQYF.